Given below is one TCR beta chain in context. The CDR3 runs 15 residues. Germline CDR1 and CDR2: MNHNY and SVGAGI (reference sequence). V lost 4 bases and J lost 3; bases outside the gene matches: 9. This sample was included in a study of T cell changes during pregnancy in multiple sclerosis. Profiled with immunoSEQ multiplex PCR; TCRdb holds only in-frame clones, not every one. Of tens of thousands of clones listed, roughly 87% are singletons. This clonotype originated in a female donor in good health, enrolled as a control in a pregnancy study. Specimen: peripheral blood, collected in the second trimester of pregnancy. The chain carries TRBV6-6 and TRBJ2-7; the match to TRBD1 covers 7 bases. The CDR3: CASSSWTGEIYEQYF. CDR3 in DNA: TGTGCCAGCAGTTCATGGACAGGAGAAATCTACGAGCAGTACTTC.